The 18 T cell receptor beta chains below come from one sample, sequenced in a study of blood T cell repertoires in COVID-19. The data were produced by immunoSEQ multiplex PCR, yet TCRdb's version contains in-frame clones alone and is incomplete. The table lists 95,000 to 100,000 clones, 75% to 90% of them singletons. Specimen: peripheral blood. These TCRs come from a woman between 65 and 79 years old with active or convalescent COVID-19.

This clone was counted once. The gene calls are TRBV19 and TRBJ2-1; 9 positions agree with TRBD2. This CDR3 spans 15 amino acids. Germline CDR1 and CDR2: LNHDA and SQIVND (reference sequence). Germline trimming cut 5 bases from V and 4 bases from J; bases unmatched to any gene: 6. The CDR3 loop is CASSLTSGRYNEQFF. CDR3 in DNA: TGTGCCAGTAGTTTGACTAGCGGAAGATACAATGAGCAGTTCTTC.

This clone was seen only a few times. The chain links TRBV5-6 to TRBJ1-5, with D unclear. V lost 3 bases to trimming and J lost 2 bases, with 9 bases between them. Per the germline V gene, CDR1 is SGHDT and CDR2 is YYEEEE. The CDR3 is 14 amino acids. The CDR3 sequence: CASSWMGGNQPQHF. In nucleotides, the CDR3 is TGTGCCAGCAGCTGGATGGGCGGCAATCAGCCCCAGCATTTT. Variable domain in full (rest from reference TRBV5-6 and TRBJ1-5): DAGVTQSPTHLIKTRGQQVTLRCSPKSGHDTVSWYQQALGQGPQFIFQYYEEEERQRGNFPDRFSGHQFPNYSSELNVNALLLGDSALYLCASSWMGGNQPQHFGDGTRLSIL.

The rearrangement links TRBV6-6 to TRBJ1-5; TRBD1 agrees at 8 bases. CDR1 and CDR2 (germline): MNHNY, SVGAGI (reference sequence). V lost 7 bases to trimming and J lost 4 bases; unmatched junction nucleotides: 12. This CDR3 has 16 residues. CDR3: CASTTYWTGTNQPQHF. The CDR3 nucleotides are TGTGCCAGCACAACTTACTGGACAGGGACAAATCAGCCCCAGCATTTT.

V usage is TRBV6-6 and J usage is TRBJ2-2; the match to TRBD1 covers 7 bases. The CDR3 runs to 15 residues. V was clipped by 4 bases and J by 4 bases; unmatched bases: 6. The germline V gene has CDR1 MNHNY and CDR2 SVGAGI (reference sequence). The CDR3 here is CASSFRQGPTGELFF. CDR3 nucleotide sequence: TGTGCCAGCAGTTTCCGACAGGGCCCCACCGGGGAGCTGTTTTTT.

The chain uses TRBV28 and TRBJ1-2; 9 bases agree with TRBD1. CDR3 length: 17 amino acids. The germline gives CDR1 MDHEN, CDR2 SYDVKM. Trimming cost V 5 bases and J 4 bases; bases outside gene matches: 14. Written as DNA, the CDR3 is TGTGCCAGCAGTACTTCCGGGACAGGGATCGTTCCCTATGGCTACACCTTC. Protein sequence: CASSTSGTGIVPYGYTF.

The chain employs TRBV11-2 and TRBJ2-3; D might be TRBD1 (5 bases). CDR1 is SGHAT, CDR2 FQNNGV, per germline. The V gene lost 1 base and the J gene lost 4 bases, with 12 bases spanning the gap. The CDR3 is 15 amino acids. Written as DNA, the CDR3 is TGTGCCAGCAGCTTAGTTGGGCAGGGCCCAGATACGCAGTATTTT. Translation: CASSLVGQGPDTQYF.

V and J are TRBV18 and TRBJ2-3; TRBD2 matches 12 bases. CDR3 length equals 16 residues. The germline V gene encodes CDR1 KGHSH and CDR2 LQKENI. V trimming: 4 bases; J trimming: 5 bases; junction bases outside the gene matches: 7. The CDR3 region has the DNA TGTGCCAGCTCACAGGGACTAGCGGGCTCGGGAGATACGCAGTATTTT. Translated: CASSQGLAGSGDTQYF.

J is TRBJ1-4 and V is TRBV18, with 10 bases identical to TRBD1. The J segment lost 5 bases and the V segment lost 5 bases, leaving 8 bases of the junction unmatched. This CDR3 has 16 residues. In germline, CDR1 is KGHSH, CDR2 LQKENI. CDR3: CASSSGWGQGNEKLFF. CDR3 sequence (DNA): TGTGCCAGCTCATCAGGATGGGGACAGGGGAATGAAAAACTGTTTTTT.

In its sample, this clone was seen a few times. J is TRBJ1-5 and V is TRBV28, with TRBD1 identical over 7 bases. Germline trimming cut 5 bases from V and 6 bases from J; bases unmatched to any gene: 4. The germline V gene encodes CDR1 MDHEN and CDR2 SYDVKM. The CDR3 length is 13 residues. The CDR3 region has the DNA TGTGCCAGCAGTAGACAGGGAGGTCAGCCCCAGCATTTT. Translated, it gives CASSRQGGQPQHF.

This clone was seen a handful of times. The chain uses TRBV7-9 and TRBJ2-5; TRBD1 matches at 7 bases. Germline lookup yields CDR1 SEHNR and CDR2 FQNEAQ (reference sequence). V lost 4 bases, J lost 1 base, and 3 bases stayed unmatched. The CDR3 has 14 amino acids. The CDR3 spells CASSSRDSQETQYF. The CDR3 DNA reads TGTGCCAGCAGCTCCCGGGACAGCCAAGAGACCCAGTACTTC.

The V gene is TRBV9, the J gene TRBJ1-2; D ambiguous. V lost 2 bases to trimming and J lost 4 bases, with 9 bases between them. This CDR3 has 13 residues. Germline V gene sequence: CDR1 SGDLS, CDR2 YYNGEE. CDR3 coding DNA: TGTGCCAGCAGCGTGTCAACCGGCTATGGCTACACCTTC. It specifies CASSVSTGYGYTF.

The CDR3 region is CASSQLTGDNTEAFF. Here the CDR3 DNA reads TGTGCCAGCAGCCAACTGACAGGGGACAACACTGAAGCTTTCTTT. The chain links TRBV3-1 (or the pseudogene TRBV3-2) to TRBJ1-1; 8 bases agree with TRBD1. Germline-derived CDR1 and CDR2 are LGHDT and YNNKEL (reference sequence). CDR3 length: 15 residues. After removal of 2 bases from V and 2 bases from J, the junction contained 4 bases not matched to a gene.

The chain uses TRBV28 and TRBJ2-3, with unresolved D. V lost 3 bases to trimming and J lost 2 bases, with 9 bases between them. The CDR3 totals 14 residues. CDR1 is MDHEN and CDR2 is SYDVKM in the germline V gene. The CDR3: CASSFNLDTDTQYF. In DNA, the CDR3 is TGTGCCAGCAGTTTTAACCTAGACACAGATACGCAGTATTTT.

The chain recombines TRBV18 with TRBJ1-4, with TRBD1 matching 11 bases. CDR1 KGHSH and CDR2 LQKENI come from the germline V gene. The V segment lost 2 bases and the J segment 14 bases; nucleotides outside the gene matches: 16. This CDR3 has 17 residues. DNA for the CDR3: TGTGCCAGCTCACCAGATGCATCCGGGACAGGGGGGACTGGTCTGTTTTTT. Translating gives CASSPDASGTGGTGLFF.

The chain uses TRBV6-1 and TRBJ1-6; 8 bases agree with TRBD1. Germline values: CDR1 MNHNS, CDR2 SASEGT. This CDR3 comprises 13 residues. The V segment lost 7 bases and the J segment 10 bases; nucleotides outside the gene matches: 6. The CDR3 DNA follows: TGTGCCAGCACCGGACAGGGTCTATCACCCCTCCACTTT. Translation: CASTGQGLSPLHF.

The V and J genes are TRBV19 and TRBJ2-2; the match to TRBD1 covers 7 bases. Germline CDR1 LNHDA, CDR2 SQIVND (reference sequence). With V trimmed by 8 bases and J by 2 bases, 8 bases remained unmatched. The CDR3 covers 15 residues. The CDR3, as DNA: TGTGCCAGTGGTACCGGGACAGTAAACACCGGGGAGCTGTTTTTT. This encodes CASGTGTVNTGELFF.

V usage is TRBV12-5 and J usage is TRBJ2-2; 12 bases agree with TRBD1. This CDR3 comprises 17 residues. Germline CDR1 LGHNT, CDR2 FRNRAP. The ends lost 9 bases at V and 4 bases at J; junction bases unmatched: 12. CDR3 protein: CASRAGTGGAVTGELFF. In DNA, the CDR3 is TGTGCTAGCAGGGCGGGGACAGGGGGCGCGGTCACCGGGGAGCTGTTTTTT.

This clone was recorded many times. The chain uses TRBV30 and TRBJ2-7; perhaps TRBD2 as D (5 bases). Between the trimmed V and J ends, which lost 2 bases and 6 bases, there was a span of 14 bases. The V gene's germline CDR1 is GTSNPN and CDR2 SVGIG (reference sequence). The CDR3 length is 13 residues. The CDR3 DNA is TGTGCCTGGAGTCGGCTAGCAAAAGCCGAGCAGTACTTC. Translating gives CAWSRLAKAEQYF. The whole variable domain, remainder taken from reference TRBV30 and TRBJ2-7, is SQTIHQWPATLVQPVGSPLSLECTVEGTSNPNLYWYRQAAGRGLQLLFYSVGIGQISSEVPQNLSASRPQDRQFILSSKKLLLSDSGFYLCAWSRLAKAEQYFGPGTRLTVT.